This TCR beta chain was found in a study of blood T cell repertoires in COVID-19. Overall study context: The study drew acute and convalescent COVID-19 samples from the United States, Italy and Spain. PBMCs, B-cell-depleted T cells, or T cells provided the cDNA or gDNA that made up the material.

The CDR3 sequence is 15 residues long. V was cut by 5 bases and J by 0 bases, with 12 bases left in between. Germline V gives CDR1 LNHDA, CDR2 SQIVND (reference sequence). Authors' processing steps: Nucleated cell counts were estimated from reference gene primer amplification. Method: immunoSEQ multiplex PCR; TCRdb's copy keeps in-frame clones and lacks some. Clone size and the V and J calls come from that table; the DNA yielded D and trimming. This sample yields around 58,000 clones, of which approximately 91% are seen a single time; about 7% belongs to the top ten. The receptor was isolated from a woman aged 60-75 years with active or convalescent COVID-19. Sequences were obtained from peripheral blood. The gene calls are TRBV19 and TRBJ2-3; D is uncertain. DNA of the CDR3: TGTGCCAGTAGTCCCGGATGGCGGAGCACAGATACGCAGTATTTT. The encoded protein is CASSPGWRSTDTQYF.